These 32 T cell receptor beta chains were all obtained from the same sample, sequenced in a study of T cells in Graves' hyperthyroidism and ophthalmopathy. Amplification yielded TCR beta CDR3 regions, with RNA transcripts as the source. HTBI primers were the set used in a first-round RT-PCR of the TCR CDR3. TCRdb re-derived calls from the multiplex PCR reads in MiXCR, one entry per CDR3 protein. The sample includes 300,000 to 450,000 distinct CDR3 sequences, around 14% seen only once; the top ten take 9.5% to 11%. The sample taken for sequencing was blood. These receptors originate from a woman aged 60 to 75 with Graves' hyperthyroidism.

This chain connects TRBV19 to TRBJ2-5; 11 nucleotides align to TRBD2. Germline V gives CDR1 LNHDA, CDR2 SQIVND (reference sequence). V was clipped by 5 bases and J by 3 bases; unmatched bases: 8. The CDR3 is 16 amino acids. CDR3 loop: CASSPTGTSGEETQYF. The CDR3, as DNA: TGTGCCAGTAGTCCCACCGGGACTAGCGGAGAAGAGACCCAGTACTTC.

V gene TRBV6-1 combines with J gene TRBJ2-7, with 9 positions matching TRBD1. This CDR3 is 14 amino acids long. From germline, CDR1 is MNHNS and CDR2 SASEGT. Losses at the gene ends were 7 bases for V and 1 base for J; bases not matched to a gene: 5. CDR3 loop: CASTPGQGSYEQYF. DNA for the CDR3: TGTGCCAGCACCCCGGGACAGGGTTCCTACGAGCAGTACTTC.

This clonotype was seen many times. The rearrangement joins TRBV2 to TRBJ1-1; D ambiguous. The CDR3 contains 14 residues. V gave up 3 bases and J gave up 3 bases, with 11 bases separating them. From germline, CDR1 is SNHLY and CDR2 FYNNEI. CDR3 sequence: CASSDVGGDTEAFF. The CDR3, as DNA: TGTGCCAGCAGTGACGTAGGCGGAGACACTGAAGCTTTCTTT.

The chain carries TRBV20-1 and TRBJ2-3; 11 bases fit TRBD2. Germline V gene lookup returns CDR1 DFQATT and CDR2 SNEGSKA (reference sequence). The CDR3 length is 16 residues. Trimming took 5 bases from V and 0 from J; bases not matched to a gene: 7. This CDR3 reads CSASPGLAASTDTQYF. The CDR3 nucleotides read TGCAGTGCTTCGCCGGGACTAGCGGCTAGCACAGATACGCAGTATTTT.

This clonotype was recorded many times. The V gene is TRBV30, the J gene TRBJ1-4; D is ambiguous. V was clipped by 0 bases and J by 0 bases, with 5 bases between them. This CDR3 contains 14 residues. Germline loops: CDR1 GTSNPN, CDR2 SVGIG (reference sequence). CDR3 loop: CAWSVRATNEKLFF. CDR3 bases: TGTGCCTGGAGTGTAAGGGCAACTAATGAAAAACTGTTTTTT.

This clonotype appeared many times. The gene calls are TRBV20-1 and TRBJ2-2; the match to TRBD2 covers 8 bases. Germline V gene sequence: CDR1 DFQATT, CDR2 SNEGSKA (reference sequence). The CDR3 covers 14 residues. The V and J ends lost 2 bases and 2 bases, in that order; junction bases with no gene match: 1. DNA for the CDR3: TGCAGTGCTAGACGGGAGGGTAACACCGGGGAGCTGTTTTTT. This sequence encodes CSARREGNTGELFF.

This clonotype was detected only a few times. The junction differs from germline at one of its ends, possibly a read error. The rearrangement joins TRBV15 to TRBJ2-7, with 8 bases identical to TRBD1. This CDR3 spans 15 amino acids. Germline CDR1 reads LNHNV; CDR2 reads YYDKDF (reference sequence). The CDR3 DNA reads as TGTGCCACCAGCAGAGATTGGGGACAGGAAAACGAGGAGTACTTC. This encodes CATSRDWGQENEEYF.

This clonotype was recorded a few times. J is TRBJ1-2 and V is TRBV20-1, with D unresolved. The V gene lost 2 bases and the J gene lost 1 base, with 8 bases spanning the gap. This CDR3 is built from 13 residues. Per germline, CDR1 DFQATT and CDR2 SNEGSKA (reference sequence). CDR3 DNA: TGCAGTGCTAGATCGGGGATTAACTATGGCTACACCTTC. Amino acids: CSARSGINYGYTF.

This clonotype appeared many times. V is TRBV2 and J is TRBJ2-1, with D tentatively TRBD2 (5 bases). The CDR3 sequence is 12 residues long. The germline V and J ends were trimmed by 6 bases and 8 bases, with 11 bases remaining between them. The germline gives CDR1 SNHLY, CDR2 FYNNEI. The chain's CDR3 is CASREGWDEQFF. The CDR3 nucleotides read TGTGCCAGCAGAGAGGGATGGGATGAGCAGTTCTTC.

This clonotype was found a few times. V and J are TRBV7-2 and TRBJ2-7; D is ambiguous. Germline V gene sequence: CDR1 SGHTA, CDR2 FQGNSA. With 0 bases removed from V and 3 bases from J, the gap between germline ends came to 12 bases. The CDR3 spans 15 residues. The CDR3 loop reads CASSLARESFYEQYF. The CDR3 nucleotides read TGTGCCAGCAGCTTAGCAAGAGAGAGTTTCTACGAGCAGTACTTC. Based on the CDR3 plus reference TRBV7-2 and TRBJ2-7, the full variable domain is GAGVSQSPSNKVTEKGKDVELRCDPISGHTALYWYRQSLGQGLEFLIYFQGNSAPDKSGLPSDRFSAERTGGSVSTLTIQRTQQEDSAVYLCASSLARESFYEQYFGPGTRLTVT.

Only a few counts were recorded for this clonotype. The genes are TRBV7-8 and TRBJ2-5, with TRBD2 matching 9 bases. The trim removed 5 bases at V and 6 bases at J, leaving 19 bases unmatched. The CDR3 totals 18 residues. Germline lookup yields CDR1 SGHVS and CDR2 FQNEAQ. This CDR3 reads CASSLQQSGRFVRKTQYF. The DNA of the CDR3 is TGTGCCAGCAGCCTTCAGCAGAGCGGGAGGTTTGTCCGAAAGACCCAGTACTTC.

This clonotype was counted at least ten times. V is TRBV18 and J is TRBJ2-1; D perhaps matches TRBD2 (5 bases). CDR3 length: 14 amino acids. Germline V lookup: CDR1 KGHSH, CDR2 LQKENI. With 3 bases removed from V and 6 bases from J, the gap between germline ends came to 12 bases. CDR3 loop: CASSPPLALNEQFF. The CDR3 DNA reads as TGTGCCAGCTCACCTCCCCTAGCTCTCAATGAGCAGTTCTTC. The full variable domain, in which reference TRBV18 and TRBJ2-1 provide the parts outside the CDR3, is NAGVMQNPRHLVRRRGQEARLRCSPMKGHSHVYWYRQLPEEGLKFMVYLQKENIIDESGMPKERFSAEFPKEGPSILRIQQVVRGDSAAYFCASSPPLALNEQFFGPGTRLTVL.

This clonotype was counted at least ten times. The genes are TRBV27 and TRBJ1-1, with D perhaps matching TRBD1 (6 bases). The V and J ends lost 2 bases and 1 base respectively, with 11 bases between them. The CDR3 covers 15 residues. CDR1 is MNHEY and CDR2 is SMNVEV in the germline V gene (reference sequence). The CDR3 region is CASSLETGQNTEAFF. CDR3 sequence (DNA): TGTGCCAGCAGTTTAGAGACAGGCCAGAACACTGAAGCTTTCTTT.

In its sample, this clonotype was seen many times. This chain uses TRBV12-3 or TRBV12-4 with TRBJ1-5, with D perhaps matching TRBD1 (6 bases). The CDR3 covers 15 residues. Trimming removed 6 bases at V and 0 bases at J, with 12 bases between. The CDR3 DNA is TGTGCCAGCAGGACAGGAGCGGGTAGCAATCAGCCCCAGCATTTT. This gives the protein CASRTGAGSNQPQHF.

This clonotype was observed many times. The chain couples TRBV5-1 to TRBJ2-1; D may match TRBD1 or TRBD2 (5 bases each). The CDR3 consists of 15 residues. V dropped 4 bases and J dropped 5 bases, with 16 bases sitting between them. CDR1 SGHRS and CDR2 YFSETQ come from the germline V gene. The CDR3 loop is CASSRASGTHNEQFF. The CDR3 DNA is TGCGCCAGCAGCAGGGCCTCCGGGACCCACAATGAGCAGTTCTTC.

This clonotype showed up many times. The chain has TRBV18 and TRBJ2-3, with 12 bases aligning to TRBD2. The CDR3 length is 17 residues. Unmatched junction bases numbered 7, after V lost 3 bases and J lost 3 bases. The V gene's germline CDR1 is KGHSH and CDR2 LQKENI. The DNA for the CDR3 is TGTGCCAGCTCACCTAAGACTAGCGGGAGTTCTACAGATACGCAGTATTTT. This gives the protein CASSPKTSGSSTDTQYF.

In its sample, this clonotype was seen many times. This chain links TRBV11-2 with TRBJ1-3; no clear D gene. This CDR3 contains 15 residues. V lost 5 bases to trimming and J lost 4 bases, with 15 bases between them. The germline gives CDR1 SGHAT, CDR2 FQNNGV. The CDR3 here is CASSPVGGKGNTIYF. The CDR3 DNA sequence: TGTGCCAGCAGCCCAGTGGGAGGGAAAGGAAACACCATATATTTT.

This sequence joins TRBV30 and TRBJ2-3; tentatively, D is TRBD2 (5 bases). Germline values: CDR1 GTSNPN, CDR2 SVGIG (reference sequence). The germline V and J ends were trimmed by 3 bases and 2 bases, with 15 bases remaining between them. The CDR3 is made up of 15 amino acids. The CDR3, as DNA: TGTGCCTGGAGCACCCTTAGCGCCTACACAGATACGCAGTATTTT. As protein: CAWSTLSAYTDTQYF.

This clonotype was seen at least ten times. CDR3 nucleotide sequence: TGTGCCAGCAGCCAGGCTAGGGGTTCCGAGCAGTACTTC. Residues: CASSQARGSEQYF. The chain is built from TRBV3-1 and TRBJ2-7; tentatively, D is TRBD1 (5 bases). This CDR3 has 13 residues. Per germline, CDR1 LGHDT and CDR2 YNNKEL (reference sequence). V lost 3 bases to trimming and J lost 6 bases, with 12 bases between them.

The chain links TRBV5-1 to TRBJ2-5, with unresolved D. Trimming removed 2 bases at V and 1 base at J, with 12 bases between. Looked up from germline, CDR1 is SGHRS and CDR2 is YFSETQ. This CDR3 has 15 residues. The CDR3 nucleotides are TGCGCCAGCAGCTTTTGGCGGAAGCTCCAAGAGACCCAGTACTTC. This gives the protein CASSFWRKLQETQYF.

This clonotype showed up many times. This sequence joins TRBV28 and TRBJ1-2, with TRBD1 identical over 9 bases. After removal of 6 bases from V and 7 bases from J, the junction contained 3 bases not matched to a gene. This CDR3 contains 12 residues. Germline V CDR1 and CDR2: MDHEN, SYDVKM. CDR3 sequence (DNA): TGTGCCAGCAGAGAGACAGGGGGTGGCTACACCTTC. This codes for CASRETGGGYTF.

This clonotype was observed at least ten times. The J gene is TRBJ2-7, the V gene TRBV2, with a tentative D call TRBD2 (6 bases). CDR1 and CDR2 from the germline V gene are SNHLY and FYNNEI. The CDR3 is 15 residues long. Trimming shortened V by 0 bases and J by 1 base, and 10 bases separated the two germline ends. The CDR3 protein is CASSEASRGSYEQYF. In DNA form, the CDR3 reads TGTGCCAGCAGTGAAGCGTCGCGGGGATCCTACGAGCAGTACTTC.

The sample holds a few counts of this clonotype. The chain carries TRBV6-1 and TRBJ1-1; maybe TRBD1 (6 bases). Germline loops: CDR1 MNHNS, CDR2 SASEGT. V was clipped by 6 bases and J by 1 base, with 15 bases between them. CDR3 length: 15 residues. CDR3 bases: TGTGCCAGCAGCGGGCAGGGGATGGGGAACACTGAAGCTTTCTTT. Amino acid sequence: CASSGQGMGNTEAFF.

This clonotype was seen more than once but under ten times. The rearrangement uses TRBV5-5 and TRBJ2-1; D is tentatively TRBD1 or TRBD2 (5 bases each). Germline assignment: CDR1 SGHKS and CDR2 YYEKEE (reference sequence). V shed 5 bases and J shed 0 bases, with 12 bases lying between them. The CDR3 totals 15 residues. The CDR3 nucleotides read TGTGCCAGCAGGTATGGGACGGGCTCCTACAATGAGCAGTTCTTC. Amino acid sequence: CASRYGTGSYNEQFF.

This clonotype was seen more than once but under ten times. This chain joins TRBV7-2 and TRBJ2-7; tentatively, D is TRBD2 (6 bases). V gave up 0 bases and J gave up 9 bases, with 18 bases separating them. This CDR3 contains 15 residues. The germline V gene encodes CDR1 SGHTA and CDR2 FQGNSA. Written as DNA, the CDR3 is TGTGCCAGCAGCTTAGCGTCTCTCTCGGGGGATAGGCAGTACTTC. This encodes CASSLASLSGDRQYF.

The rearrangement uses TRBV12-3 or TRBV12-4 and TRBJ2-5; D is possibly TRBD1 (6 bases). The V gene lost 7 bases and the J gene lost 7 bases, with 19 bases spanning the gap. The CDR3 extends over 14 amino acids. The CDR3 loop reads CASNYQGPGATQYF. The CDR3 coding sequence is TGTGCCAGCAACTATCAGGGGCCGGGCGCGACCCAGTACTTC.

This clonotype was counted at least ten times. This chain uses TRBV2 with TRBJ1-6, with D possibly matching TRBD1 (5 bases). The CDR3 contains 14 residues. Trimming removed 5 bases from V and 5 bases from J, with 10 bases in between. Germline CDR1 is SNHLY and CDR2 is FYNNEI. CDR3 sequence (DNA): TGTGCCAGCAGTTCCCAGGGAGATAATTCACCCCTCCACTTT. As protein: CASSSQGDNSPLHF.

This chain connects TRBV15 to TRBJ2-1; 12 nucleotides match TRBD1. V was pared by 8 bases and J by 13 bases, with 12 bases of the junction left unmatched. Germline assignment: CDR1 LNHNV and CDR2 YYDKDF (reference sequence). The CDR3 totals 14 residues. The CDR3 DNA reads as TGTGCCACCGGGGACAGGGGGCGCCCCGGGGGACAGTTCTTC. It translates to CATGDRGRPGGQFF.

V and J are TRBV30 and TRBJ2-7; 10 bases match TRBD2. The V gene end was trimmed by 5 bases and the J gene end by 6 bases; junction bases not matched to a gene: 1. Germline V gene data show CDR1 as GTSNPN and CDR2 as SVGIG (reference sequence). This CDR3 has 11 residues. The CDR3 region is CAWGTSVEQYF. The CDR3 nucleotides are TGTGCCTGGGGGACTAGCGTCGAGCAGTACTTC.

Many counts were recorded for this clonotype. The CDR3 nucleotides are TGTGCCAGCAGTTACTCGAGTACAGGGTATGAAAAACTGTTTTTT. Translating gives CASSYSSTGYEKLFF. This rearrangement joins TRBV6-5 to TRBJ1-4; possible D gene TRBD1, 6 bases. Germline V CDR1 and CDR2: MNHEY, SVGAGI. The CDR3 runs 15 residues. The V end lost 0 bases, the J end lost 6 bases, and 11 bases lay between the germline ends.

This clonotype was recorded at least ten times. The chain has TRBV15 and TRBJ1-1; no definite D call. Germline CDR1 is LNHNV and CDR2 is YYDKDF (reference sequence). V gave up 6 bases and J gave up 0 bases, with 14 bases separating them. The CDR3 covers 15 residues. The CDR3 sequence: CATSAAGYVNTEAFF. In DNA, the CDR3 is TGTGCCACCAGTGCGGCCGGCTATGTGAACACTGAAGCTTTCTTT.

This clonotype was counted many times. This rearrangement joins TRBV2 to TRBJ2-7; D might be TRBD2 (6 bases). There are 14 residues in the CDR3. Germline V CDR1 and CDR2: SNHLY, FYNNEI. V dropped 3 bases and J dropped 2 bases, with 11 bases sitting between them. The CDR3 bases are TGTGCCAGCAGTGATGGGACTGGTACCTACGAGCAGTACTTC. Amino acid sequence: CASSDGTGTYEQYF.